The 23 T cell receptor beta chains listed next were all sequenced from one sample in a study of Ad26.COV2.S vaccination and SARS-CoV-2 variants. Assay: immunoSEQ multiplex PCR; the TCRdb copy retains only in-frame clones and omits some. The sample has fewer than 600,000 clones, about 88% seen once; the top ten hold 1.5% to 2%. Treatment noted: around 19 received Ad26.COV2.S at low or high dose, single or two shots; 5 received placebo; per-sample allocation not given. The study sampled participants on day 63 after the first vaccine or placebo injection. Sequencing used peripheral blood, obtained in a trial of Ad26.COV2.S vaccine versus placebo. The receptors were gathered from a person between 18 and 65 years old who received the Ad26.COV2.S COVID-19 vaccine or a placebo.

This chain links TRBV3-1 (or the pseudogene TRBV3-2) with TRBJ2-7; 9 bases agree with TRBD2. CDR3 length: 15 residues. The J segment lost 5 bases and the V segment lost 5 bases, leaving 10 bases of the junction unmatched. Germline lookup yields CDR1 LGHDT and CDR2 YNNKEL (reference sequence). CDR3 sequence reads: CASSGPGLAKHEQYF. CDR3 coding DNA: TGTGCCAGCAGCGGACCGGGACTAGCTAAGCACGAGCAGTACTTC.

A remark on this clone: The sample carries other DNA sequences with the same CDR3. The J gene is TRBJ2-3, the V gene TRBV30, with D possibly being TRBD2 (7 bases). This CDR3 has 14 residues. CDR1 is GTSNPN and CDR2 is SVGIG in the germline V gene (reference sequence). Trimming cost V 0 bases and J 4 bases, with 11 bases left between them. CDR3 in DNA: TGTGCCTGGAGTGTACGAGGGGGGGCAGATACGCAGTATTTT. Protein: CAWSVRGGADTQYF.

The J gene is TRBJ2-2, the V gene TRBV30; tentative D call: TRBD2 (5 bases). Trimming left V 2 bases short and J 13 bases short, with 17 bases between. From germline, CDR1 is GTSNPN and CDR2 SVGIG (reference sequence). CDR3 length: 13 amino acids. CDR3 sequence: CAWSRDSPNRLFF. The CDR3 DNA follows: TGTGCCTGGAGTCGGGATAGCCCGAATAGGCTGTTTTTT.

This chain uses TRBV28 with TRBJ2-7; 7 bases are a match to TRBD1. The CDR3 totals 14 residues. Germline trimming cut 6 bases from V and 5 bases from J; bases unmatched to any gene: 10. Germline CDR1 reads MDHEN; CDR2 reads SYDVKM. The CDR3 DNA is TGTGCCAGCAGCAACACAGGGGTATCCCACGAGCAGTACTTC. Protein sequence: CASSNTGVSHEQYF. The variable domain in full, with the rest retrieved from reference TRBV28 and TRBJ2-7, is DVKVTQSSRYLVKRTGEKVFLECVQDMDHENMFWYRQDPGLGLRLIYFSYDVKMKEKGDIPEGYSVSREKKERFSLILESASTNQTSMYLCASSNTGVSHEQYFGPGTRLTVT.

This clone was counted a single time. The genes are TRBV7-2 and TRBJ2-3, with no clear D. The CDR3 has 14 residues. The germline CDR1 and CDR2 sequences are SGHTA and FQGNSA. Trimming took 4 bases from V and 5 from J, leaving 13 bases between them. CDR3 bases: TGTGCCAGCAGCTCGAGACCTTTTAAAGATACGCAGTATTTT. Its protein is CASSSRPFKDTQYF. The full variable domain, in which reference TRBV7-2 and TRBJ2-3 provide the parts outside the CDR3, is GAGVSQSPSNKVTEKGKDVELRCDPISGHTALYWYRQSLGQGLEFLIYFQGNSAPDKSGLPSDRFSAERTGGSVSTLTIQRTQQEDSAVYLCASSSRPFKDTQYFGPGTRLTVL.

The chain couples TRBV5-1 to TRBJ2-5; D may correspond to TRBD1 or TRBD2 (5 bases each). This CDR3 is built from 16 residues. From germline, CDR1 is SGHRS and CDR2 YFSETQ. V lost 3 bases and J lost 4, with 19 bases in between. The CDR3 is CASSSQGPMVRETQYF. The CDR3 DNA follows: TGCGCCAGCAGCTCCCAGGGACCTATGGTCAGAGAGACCCAGTACTTC.

The chain employs TRBV7-9 and TRBJ2-1; D may correspond to TRBD1 or TRBD2 (5 bases each). Germline loops: CDR1 SEHNR, CDR2 FQNEAQ (reference sequence). The CDR3 sequence is 14 residues long. V shed 1 base and J shed 5 bases, with 9 bases lying between them. In DNA, the CDR3 is TGTGCCAGCAGCTTAGGTCAGGGACACAATGAGCAGTTCTTC. This encodes CASSLGQGHNEQFF.

The chain links TRBV30 to TRBJ1-1, with no clear D. V gave up 4 bases and J gave up 1 base, with 10 bases separating them. CDR1 is GTSNPN, CDR2 SVGIG, per germline (reference sequence). The CDR3 length is 13 residues. The CDR3 is CAWNFQPNTEAFF. CDR3 nucleotides: TGTGCCTGGAACTTTCAGCCGAACACTGAAGCTTTCTTT.

Notes on this clone: The sample has other DNA sequences that encode this CDR3 too. The V and J genes are TRBV9 and TRBJ1-2; unclear D gene. CDR1 and CDR2 from the germline V gene are SGDLS and YYNGEE. Between the trimmed V and J ends, which lost 0 bases and 0 bases, there was a span of 6 bases. This CDR3 region has 14 residues. As DNA, the CDR3 is TGTGCCAGCAGCGTAGGGGCTACTAACTATGGCTACACCTTC. This sequence encodes CASSVGATNYGYTF. Together with reference TRBV9 and TRBJ1-2, the CDR3 gives the full variable domain: DSGVTQTPKHLITATGQRVTLRCSPRSGDLSVYWYQQSLDQGLQFLIQYYNGEERAKGNILERFSAQQFPDLHSELNLSSLELGDSALYFCASSVGATNYGYTFGSGTRLTVV.

V and J are TRBV5-1 and TRBJ1-5, with 12 bases that match TRBD1. Germline V gene data show CDR1 as SGHRS and CDR2 as YFSETQ. This CDR3 has 17 residues. The V gene end was trimmed by 4 bases and the J gene end by 0 bases; junction bases not matched to a gene: 5. DNA of the CDR3: TGCGCCAGCAGCCTTGGGACAGGGGGCTTTAGCAATCAGCCCCAGCATTTT. Protein product: CASSLGTGGFSNQPQHF.

The chain links TRBV4-2 to TRBJ1-6; TRBD1 aligns across 8 bases. The V gene end was trimmed by 4 bases and the J gene end by 6 bases; junction bases not matched to a gene: 11. This CDR3 is built from 17 residues. The germline CDR1 and CDR2 sequences are LGHNA and YNFKEQ. The CDR3 bases are TGTGCCAGCAGCCCTTACGCCGGGACAGGCGGTAATTCACCCCTCCACTTT. This gives the protein CASSPYAGTGGNSPLHF.

The chain combines TRBV21-1 with TRBJ1-1; the table's TRBD1 call for D was not verified on the DNA. TRBV21-1 is flagged as a pseudogene. The CDR3 extends over 20 amino acids. CDR3 sequence reads: CASSKEIPGQGRGWNTEAFF. Here the CDR3 DNA reads TGTGCCAGCAGCAAAGAGATCCCGGGACAGGGACGGGGATGGAACACTGAAGCTTTCTTT.

V usage is TRBV13 and J usage is TRBJ2-5; D possibly uses TRBD1 or TRBD2 (5 bases each). CDR3 length equals 12 residues. In germline, CDR1 is PRHDT, CDR2 FYEKMQ (reference sequence). Trimming took off 5 bases at V and 10 bases at J, with 14 bases between the two ends. The CDR3 region is CASSTGPGNQYF. The CDR3 bases are TGTGCCAGCAGCACGGGACCGGGGAACCAGTACTTC.

This chain links TRBV28 with TRBJ1-5, with D possibly matching TRBD1 (6 bases). Germline CDR1 is MDHEN and CDR2 is SYDVKM. The ends were cut back, 10 bases at V and 9 bases at J, with 19 bases in the middle. The CDR3 consists of 13 residues. The CDR3 sequence is CATKLGASVPQHF. The CDR3, as DNA: TGTGCCACGAAACTGGGGGCCAGCGTGCCCCAGCATTTT. The full variable domain, with the rest looked up from reference TRBV28 and TRBJ1-5, is DVKVTQSSRYLVKRTGEKVFLECVQDMDHENMFWYRQDPGLGLRLIYFSYDVKMKEKGDIPEGYSVSREKKERFSLILESASTNQTSMYLCATKLGASVPQHFGDGTRLSIL.

This chain links TRBV30 with TRBJ2-7; D uncertain. Germline V gives CDR1 GTSNPN, CDR2 SVGIG (reference sequence). This CDR3 has 11 residues. V was trimmed by 4 bases and J by 4 bases, leaving 8 bases between them. CDR3 nucleotides: TGTGCCTGGAAAGGGCGTTACGAGCAGTACTTC. This codes for CAWKGRYEQYF.

The chain has TRBV6-1 and TRBJ1-5; D is possibly TRBD1 (5 bases). This CDR3 is built from 15 residues. Trimming pared 3 bases from V and 3 bases from J, leaving 12 bases between. CDR1 and CDR2 from the germline V gene are MNHNS and SASEGT. CDR3 residues: CASSDRDGFNQPQHF. The CDR3 nucleotides read TGTGCCAGCAGTGACCGGGACGGTTTCAATCAGCCCCAGCATTTT.

The rearrangement links TRBV19 to TRBJ2-1; D may be TRBD2 (6 bases). Trimming took off 6 bases at V and 0 bases at J, with 15 bases between the two ends. This CDR3 region has 16 residues. Germline CDR1 and CDR2: LNHDA and SQIVND (reference sequence). The CDR3 region has the DNA TGTGCCAGTAGAACCCTAGCGCCGAGCTCCTACAATGAGCAGTTCTTC. Translating it yields CASRTLAPSSYNEQFF. Complete variable domain (other parts from reference TRBV19 and TRBJ2-1): DGGITQSPKYLFRKEGQNVTLSCEQNLNHDAMYWYRQDPGQGLRLIYYSQIVNDFQKGDIAEGYSVSREKKESFPLTVTSAQKNPTAFYLCASRTLAPSSYNEQFFGPGTRLTVL.

This sequence joins TRBV27 and TRBJ2-1; 9 bases align to TRBD1. Losses at the gene ends were 1 base for V and 12 bases for J; bases not matched to a gene: 10. This CDR3 is built from 15 residues. Germline-derived CDR1 and CDR2 are MNHEY and SMNVEV (reference sequence). The CDR3 loop reads CASSLFNFPGQGQFF. In DNA, the CDR3 is TGTGCCAGCAGTTTATTTAACTTCCCGGGACAGGGGCAGTTCTTC.

The chain combines TRBV3-1 (or the pseudogene TRBV3-2) with TRBJ2-7; D call uncertain. CDR1 and CDR2 (germline): LGHDT, YNNKEL (reference sequence). V was pared by 1 base and J by 5 bases, with 6 bases between. CDR3 length: 12 residues. The CDR3 region is CASSQVPHEQYF. CDR3 sequence (DNA): TGTGCCAGCAGCCAAGTACCCCACGAGCAGTACTTC.

The chain has TRBV3-1 (or the pseudogene TRBV3-2) and TRBJ2-1; the D gene is possibly TRBD1 (5 bases). V shed 3 bases and J shed 0 bases, with 6 bases lying between them. There are 14 residues in the CDR3. CDR1 is LGHDT, CDR2 YNNKEL, per germline (reference sequence). CDR3 sequence reads: CASSHTGSYNEQFF. The CDR3 DNA reads TGTGCCAGCAGCCATACAGGCTCCTACAATGAGCAGTTCTTC.

The V and J genes are TRBV19 and TRBJ1-5, with D perhaps TRBD1 (5 bases). V dropped 6 bases and J dropped 3 bases, with 12 bases sitting between them. Germline V lookup: CDR1 LNHDA, CDR2 SQIVND (reference sequence). The CDR3 sequence is 14 residues long. For the CDR3, the DNA is TGTGCCAGTAGGGTTGCAGGGACCAATCAGCCCCAGCATTTT. It yields the protein CASRVAGTNQPQHF. The entire variable domain, with the rest obtained from reference TRBV19 and TRBJ1-5, is as follows: DGGITQSPKYLFRKEGQNVTLSCEQNLNHDAMYWYRQDPGQGLRLIYYSQIVNDFQKGDIAEGYSVSREKKESFPLTVTSAQKNPTAFYLCASRVAGTNQPQHFGDGTRLSIL.

The V gene is TRBV2, the J gene TRBJ1-2, with 7 bases that match TRBD1. The J segment lost 2 bases and the V segment lost 8 bases, leaving 2 bases of the junction unmatched. The CDR3 extends over 12 amino acids. Germline loops: CDR1 SNHLY, CDR2 FYNNEI. The CDR3 sequence is CASRDSNYGYTF. In DNA form, the CDR3 reads TGTGCCAGCCGGGACAGCAACTATGGCTACACCTTC. Supplemented by reference TRBV2 and TRBJ1-2, the full variable domain reads EPEVTQTPSHQVTQMGQEVILRCVPISNHLYFYWYRQILGQKVEFLVSFYNNEISEKSEIFDDQFSVERPDGSNFTLKIRSTKLEDSAMYFCASRDSNYGYTFGSGTRLTVV.

The chain combines TRBV28 with TRBJ2-6, with a weak D call TRBD1 (6 bases). Germline values: CDR1 MDHEN, CDR2 SYDVKM. The CDR3 extends over 17 amino acids. Trimming pared 4 bases from V and 0 bases from J, leaving 13 bases between. CDR3 region: CASSSWQGLSGANVLTF. The DNA for the CDR3 is TGTGCCAGCAGTTCGTGGCAGGGGCTCTCTGGGGCCAACGTCCTGACTTTC.